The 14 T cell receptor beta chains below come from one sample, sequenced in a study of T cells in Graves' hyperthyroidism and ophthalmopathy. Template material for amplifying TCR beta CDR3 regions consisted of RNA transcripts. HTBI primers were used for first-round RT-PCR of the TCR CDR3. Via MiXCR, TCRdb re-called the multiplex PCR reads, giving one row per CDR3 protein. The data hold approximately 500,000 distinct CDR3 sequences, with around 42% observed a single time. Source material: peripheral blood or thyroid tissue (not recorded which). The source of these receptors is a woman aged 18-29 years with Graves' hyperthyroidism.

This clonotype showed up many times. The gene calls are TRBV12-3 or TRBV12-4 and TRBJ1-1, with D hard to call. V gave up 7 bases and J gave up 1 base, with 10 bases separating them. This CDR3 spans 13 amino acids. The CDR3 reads CASNLVTNTEAFF. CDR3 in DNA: TGTGCCAGCAATCTTGTTACGAACACTGAAGCTTTCTTT.

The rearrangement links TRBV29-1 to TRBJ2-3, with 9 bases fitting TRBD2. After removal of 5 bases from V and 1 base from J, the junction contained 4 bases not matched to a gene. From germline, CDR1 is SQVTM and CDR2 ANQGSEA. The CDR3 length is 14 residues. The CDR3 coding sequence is TGCAGCGTTTACAGGACTAGCGGCACAGATACGCAGTATTTT. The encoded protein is CSVYRTSGTDTQYF.

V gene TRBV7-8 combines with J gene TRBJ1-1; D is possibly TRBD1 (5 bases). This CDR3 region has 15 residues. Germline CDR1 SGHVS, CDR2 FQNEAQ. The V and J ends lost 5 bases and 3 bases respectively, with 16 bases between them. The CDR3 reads CASSPGRGGDTEAFF. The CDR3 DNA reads TGTGCCAGCAGCCCCGGTAGGGGCGGGGACACTGAAGCTTTCTTT.

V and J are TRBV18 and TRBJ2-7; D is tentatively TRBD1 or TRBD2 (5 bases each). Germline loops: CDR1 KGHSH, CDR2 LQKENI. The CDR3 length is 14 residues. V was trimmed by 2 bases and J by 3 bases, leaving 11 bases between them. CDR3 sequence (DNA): TGTGCCAGCTCACCAGAGGGGCAGAACTACGAGCAGTACTTC. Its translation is CASSPEGQNYEQYF.

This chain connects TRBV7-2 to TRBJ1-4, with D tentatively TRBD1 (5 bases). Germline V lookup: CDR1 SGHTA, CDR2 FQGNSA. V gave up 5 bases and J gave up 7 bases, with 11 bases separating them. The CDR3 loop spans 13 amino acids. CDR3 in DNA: TGTGCCAGCAGCGGGGGGTTCGGTGAAAAACTGTTTTTT. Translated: CASSGGFGEKLFF.

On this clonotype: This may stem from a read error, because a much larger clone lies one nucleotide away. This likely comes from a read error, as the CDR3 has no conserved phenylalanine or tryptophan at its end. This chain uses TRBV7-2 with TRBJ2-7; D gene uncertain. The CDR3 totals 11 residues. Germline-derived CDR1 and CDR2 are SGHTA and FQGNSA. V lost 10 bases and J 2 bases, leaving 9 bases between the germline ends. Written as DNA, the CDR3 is TGTGCCACCCTTAAAACCTACGAGCAGTACCTC. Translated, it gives CATLKTYEQYL.

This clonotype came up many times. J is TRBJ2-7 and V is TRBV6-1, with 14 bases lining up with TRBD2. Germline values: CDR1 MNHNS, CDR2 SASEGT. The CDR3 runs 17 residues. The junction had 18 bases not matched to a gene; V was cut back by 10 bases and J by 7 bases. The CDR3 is CATLFGLAGGSLREQYF. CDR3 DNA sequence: TGTGCCACCCTATTCGGACTAGCGGGAGGATCCCTAAGGGAGCAGTACTTC.

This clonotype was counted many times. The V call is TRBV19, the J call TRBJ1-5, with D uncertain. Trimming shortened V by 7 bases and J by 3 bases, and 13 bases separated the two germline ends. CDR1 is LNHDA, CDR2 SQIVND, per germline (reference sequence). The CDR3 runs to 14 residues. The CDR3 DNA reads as TGTGCCAGTACCCCGGGCATTGACAATCAGCCCCAGCATTTT. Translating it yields CASTPGIDNQPQHF.

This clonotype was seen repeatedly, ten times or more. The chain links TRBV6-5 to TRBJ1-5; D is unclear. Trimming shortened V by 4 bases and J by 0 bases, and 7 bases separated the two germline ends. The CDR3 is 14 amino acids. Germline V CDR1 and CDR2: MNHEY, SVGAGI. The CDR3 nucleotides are TGTGCCAGCAGTTTCAGCTATAGCAATCAGCCCCAGCATTTT. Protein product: CASSFSYSNQPQHF.

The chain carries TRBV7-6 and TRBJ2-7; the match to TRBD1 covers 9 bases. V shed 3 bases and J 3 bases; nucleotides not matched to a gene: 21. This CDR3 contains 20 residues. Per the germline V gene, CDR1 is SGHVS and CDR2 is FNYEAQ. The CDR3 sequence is CASSLRQRDRVYNEHYEQYF. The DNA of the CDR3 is TGTGCCAGCAGCTTGCGGCAAAGGGACAGGGTCTACAATGAGCACTACGAGCAGTACTTC.

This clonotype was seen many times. CDR3 amino acids: CASSFLEGDGNSPLHF. The CDR3 bases are TGTGCCAGCAGCTTCCTTGAGGGGGACGGGAATTCACCCCTCCACTTT. This chain connects TRBV7-9 to TRBJ1-6; possible D gene TRBD1, 6 bases. The V gene's germline CDR1 is SEHNR and CDR2 FQNEAQ (reference sequence). V shed 3 bases and J shed 7 bases, with 16 bases lying between them. There are 16 residues in the CDR3.

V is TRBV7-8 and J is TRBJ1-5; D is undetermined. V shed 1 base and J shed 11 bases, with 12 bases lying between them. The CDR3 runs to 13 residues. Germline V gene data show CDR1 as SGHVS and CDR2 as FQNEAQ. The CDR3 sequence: CASSLEPSGSQHF. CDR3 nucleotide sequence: TGTGCCAGCAGCTTAGAGCCTAGCGGCTCCCAGCATTTT.

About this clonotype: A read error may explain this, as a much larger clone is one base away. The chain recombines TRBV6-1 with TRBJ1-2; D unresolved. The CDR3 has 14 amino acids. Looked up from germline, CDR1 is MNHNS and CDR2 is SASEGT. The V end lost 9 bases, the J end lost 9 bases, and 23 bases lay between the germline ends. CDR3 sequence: CARSDLITSWCYTF. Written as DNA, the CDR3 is TGTGCCAGAAGCGATCTGATAACCTCCTGGTGCTACACCTTC.

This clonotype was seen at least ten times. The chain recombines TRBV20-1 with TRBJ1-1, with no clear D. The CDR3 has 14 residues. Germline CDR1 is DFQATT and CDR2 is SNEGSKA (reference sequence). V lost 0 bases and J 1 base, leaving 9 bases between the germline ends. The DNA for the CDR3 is TGCAGTGCTAGAGATGAGGGCCCGAACACTGAAGCTTTCTTT. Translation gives CSARDEGPNTEAFF.